The TCR beta chain under discussion was sequenced for a study of Graves' ophthalmopathy and Graves' hyperthyroidism. Diagnosis was based on clinical symptoms, serum thyroxine, TRAb, thyroid ultrasound and orbital computed tomography. 8.5 to 10 ml of fresh blood yielded the PBMCs by density gradient. Per the germline V gene, CDR1 is LGHDT and CDR2 is YNNKEL (reference sequence). The CDR3 covers 12 residues. V was pared by 2 bases and J by 8 bases, with 9 bases between. As the template, RNA transcripts were used to amplify TCR beta CDR3 regions. First-round RT-PCR employed HTBI primers, with a second-round multiplex PCR after it. TCRdb re-called the multiplex PCR reads with MiXCR, one entry per CDR3 protein. The data contain 260,000 or so distinct CDR3 sequences, 45% of them singletons.

The TCR sequence derives from an adult man with Graves' ophthalmopathy. The sample comprised peripheral blood. The chain employs TRBV3-1 and TRBJ1-1, with a possible D match to TRBD1 (6 bases). The CDR3 loop is CASSQRTVEAFF. The CDR3 nucleotides are TGTGCCAGCAGCCAACGGACAGTAGAAGCTTTCTTT.